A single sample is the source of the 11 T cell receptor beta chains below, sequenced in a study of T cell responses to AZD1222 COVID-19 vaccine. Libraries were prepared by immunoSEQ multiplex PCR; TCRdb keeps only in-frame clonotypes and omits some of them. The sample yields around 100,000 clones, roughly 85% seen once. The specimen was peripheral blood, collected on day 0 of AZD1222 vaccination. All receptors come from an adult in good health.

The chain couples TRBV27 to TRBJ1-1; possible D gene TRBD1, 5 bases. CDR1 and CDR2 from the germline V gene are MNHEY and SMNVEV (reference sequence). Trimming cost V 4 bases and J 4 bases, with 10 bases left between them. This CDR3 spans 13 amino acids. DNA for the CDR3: TGTGCCAGCAGTTACAGGTTACGCACTGAAGCTTTCTTT. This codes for CASSYRLRTEAFF.

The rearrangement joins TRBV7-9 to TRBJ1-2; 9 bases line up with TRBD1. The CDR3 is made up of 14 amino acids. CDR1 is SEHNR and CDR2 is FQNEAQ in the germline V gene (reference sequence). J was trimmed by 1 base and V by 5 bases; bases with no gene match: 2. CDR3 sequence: CASSPGQGNYGYTF. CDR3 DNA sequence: TGTGCCAGCAGCCCGGGACAGGGTAACTATGGCTACACCTTC. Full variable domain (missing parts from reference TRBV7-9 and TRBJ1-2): DTGVSQNPRHKITKRGQNVTFRCDPISEHNRLYWYRQTLGQGPEFLTYFQNEAQLEKSRLLSDRFSAERPKGSFSTLEIQRTEQGDSAMYLCASSPGQGNYGYTFGSGTRLTVV.

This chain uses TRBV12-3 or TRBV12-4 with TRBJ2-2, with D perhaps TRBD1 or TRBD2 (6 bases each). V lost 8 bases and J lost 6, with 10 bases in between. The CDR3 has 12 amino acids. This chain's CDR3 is CASYRGAGELFF. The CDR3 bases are TGTGCCAGCTATAGGGGGGCCGGGGAGCTGTTTTTT.

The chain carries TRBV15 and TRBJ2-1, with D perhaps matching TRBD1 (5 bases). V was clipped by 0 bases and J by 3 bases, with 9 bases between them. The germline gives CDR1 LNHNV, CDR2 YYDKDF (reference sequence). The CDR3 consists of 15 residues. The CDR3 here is CATSRDSQGYNEQFF. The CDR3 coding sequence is TGTGCCACCAGCAGAGATAGCCAGGGCTACAATGAGCAGTTCTTC.

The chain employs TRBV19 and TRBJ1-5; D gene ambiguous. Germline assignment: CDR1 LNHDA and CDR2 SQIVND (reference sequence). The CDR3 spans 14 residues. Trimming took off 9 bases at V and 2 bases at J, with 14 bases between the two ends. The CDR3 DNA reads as TGTGCCAGCAGCTTGGCCGGGGGCAATCAGCCCCAGCATTTT. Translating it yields CASSLAGGNQPQHF.

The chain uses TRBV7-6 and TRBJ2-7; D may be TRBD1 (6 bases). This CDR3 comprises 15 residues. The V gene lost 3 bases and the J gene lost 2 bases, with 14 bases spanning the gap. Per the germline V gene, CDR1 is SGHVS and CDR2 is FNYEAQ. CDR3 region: CASSLAGTLTYEQYF. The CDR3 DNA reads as TGTGCCAGCAGCTTGGCCGGGACACTTACCTACGAGCAGTACTTC.

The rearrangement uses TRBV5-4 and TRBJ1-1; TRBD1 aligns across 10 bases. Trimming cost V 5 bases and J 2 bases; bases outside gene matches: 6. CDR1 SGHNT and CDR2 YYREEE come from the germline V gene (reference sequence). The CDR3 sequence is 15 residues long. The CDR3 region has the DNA TGTGCCAGCAGTCGACAGGGGGCGGGTAACACTGAAGCTTTCTTT. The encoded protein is CASSRQGAGNTEAFF.

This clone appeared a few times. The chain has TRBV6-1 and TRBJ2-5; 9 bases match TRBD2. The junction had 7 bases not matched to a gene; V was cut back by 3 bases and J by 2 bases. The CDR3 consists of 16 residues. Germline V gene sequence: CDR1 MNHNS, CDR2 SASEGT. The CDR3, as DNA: TGTGCCAGCAGTGAGTTAAGCGGGGGGCCGCAAGAGACCCAGTACTTC. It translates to CASSELSGGPQETQYF.

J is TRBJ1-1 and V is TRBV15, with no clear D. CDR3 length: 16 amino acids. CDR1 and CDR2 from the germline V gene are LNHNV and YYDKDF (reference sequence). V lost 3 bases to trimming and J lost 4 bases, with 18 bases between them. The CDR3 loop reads CATSRGDRAVSTEAFF. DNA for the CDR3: TGTGCCACCAGCAGGGGTGATCGGGCGGTGAGCACTGAAGCTTTCTTT.

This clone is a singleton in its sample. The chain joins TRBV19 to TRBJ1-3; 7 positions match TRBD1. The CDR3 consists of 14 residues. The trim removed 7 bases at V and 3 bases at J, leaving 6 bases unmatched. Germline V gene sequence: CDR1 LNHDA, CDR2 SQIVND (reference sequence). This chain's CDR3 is CASTDRSGGNTIYF. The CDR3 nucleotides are TGTGCCAGTACGGACAGGTCCGGTGGAAACACCATATATTTT.

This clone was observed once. In nucleotides, the CDR3 is TGTGCCACCAGTGACCTGACAGGGGAGAAGCCTTTCTTT. It translates to CATSDLTGEKPFF. The rearrangement joins TRBV24-1 to TRBJ1-1, with 8 positions matching TRBD1. V shed 4 bases and J 12 bases; nucleotides not matched to a gene: 9. The CDR3 contains 13 residues. Germline V gene data show CDR1 as KGHDR and CDR2 as SFDVKD.